Below are 20 T cell receptor beta chains sequenced from a single sample in a study of CD8+ T cells in alopecia areata. Noted treatment: oral pan-JAK inhibitor, 5-10 mg twice daily. Isolated RNA was reverse transcribed into cDNA used as the sequencing template. Generated by immunoSEQ multiplex PCR, the TCRdb table keeps only in-frame clones and is missing some. The sample lists about 270,000 clones, 50% to 75% occurring once. The sample here was CD4+ T cells sorted from blood, taken between weeks 51 and 54, from a patient treated with tofacitinib. These receptors were taken from a human donor with alopecia areata.

This clone was seen only a few times. The chain links TRBV7-2 to TRBJ2-5; D gene uncertain. In germline, CDR1 is SGHTA, CDR2 FQGNSA. V lost 5 bases and J lost 4, with 14 bases in between. The length of the CDR3 is 14 residues. The CDR3 DNA reads as TGTGCCAGCAGCACCGTCCGGAGTTCAGAGACCCAGTACTTC. It yields the protein CASSTVRSSETQYF.

V and J are TRBV2 and TRBJ1-5, with D unclear. Looked up from germline, CDR1 is SNHLY and CDR2 is FYNNEI. Deletions cut 2 bases from V and 4 bases from J, with 15 bases between. The CDR3 totals 16 residues. Here the CDR3 DNA reads TGTGCCAGCAGTGAATTCCACAGAGAACTTAATCAGCCCCAGCATTTT. The encoded protein is CASSEFHRELNQPQHF.

This clone was seen only a few times. V usage is TRBV7-9 and J usage is TRBJ2-4, with 12 bases lining up with TRBD2. V lost 5 bases to trimming and J lost 0 bases; unmatched junction nucleotides: 8. This CDR3 region has 18 residues. Germline V gene sequence: CDR1 SEHNR, CDR2 FQNEAQ (reference sequence). Here the CDR3 reads CASSHGLAGPLAKNIQYF. For the CDR3, the DNA is TGTGCCAGCAGCCACGGACTAGCGGGGCCCTTAGCCAAAAACATTCAGTACTTC.

This sequence joins TRBV5-6 and TRBJ2-7, with unresolved D. Germline loops: CDR1 SGHDT, CDR2 YYEEEE. CDR3 size: 14 residues. V was pared by 4 bases and J by 9 bases, with 20 bases between. CDR3 sequence reads: CASSLYTDSITQYF. The CDR3, as DNA: TGTGCCAGCAGCCTATACACAGATTCAATCACGCAGTACTTC.

V gene TRBV5-6 combines with J gene TRBJ2-7; D is unclear. Germline CDR1 SGHDT, CDR2 YYEEEE. This CDR3 spans 13 amino acids. Deletions cut 5 bases from V and 5 bases from J, with 14 bases between. For the CDR3, the DNA is TGTGCCAGCAGATTTAAGGGTTGGCACGAGCAGTACTTC. It specifies CASRFKGWHEQYF. Variable domain in full (rest from reference TRBV5-6 and TRBJ2-7): DAGVTQSPTHLIKTRGQQVTLRCSPKSGHDTVSWYQQALGQGPQFIFQYYEEEERQRGNFPDRFSGHQFPNYSSELNVNALLLGDSALYLCASRFKGWHEQYFGPGTRLTVT.

The gene calls are TRBV25-1 and TRBJ1-2; possibly TRBD1 for D (6 bases). Germline V CDR1 and CDR2: MGHDK, SYGVNS. The V end lost 7 bases, the J end lost 4 bases, and 13 bases lay between the germline ends. The CDR3 covers 13 residues. The CDR3 reads CASTSLGGYGYTF. The CDR3 coding sequence is TGTGCCAGCACCTCCTTAGGGGGCTATGGCTACACCTTC.

The chain has TRBV6-6 and TRBJ2-5, with no clear D. The CDR3 runs 13 residues. The germline CDR1 and CDR2 sequences are MNHNY and SVGAGI (reference sequence). With 0 bases removed from V and 3 bases from J, the gap between germline ends came to 5 bases. CDR3 in DNA: TGTGCCAGCAGTTACTCGCCGGAAGAGACCCAGTACTTC. Translating gives CASSYSPEETQYF.

The chain joins TRBV2 to TRBJ2-1, with D tentatively TRBD2 (5 bases). Germline V gene data show CDR1 as SNHLY and CDR2 as FYNNEI. The V and J ends lost 10 bases and 3 bases respectively, with 13 bases between them. CDR3 length equals 13 residues. CDR3 sequence: CAILRVIYNEQFF. CDR3 nucleotides: TGTGCCATCTTGAGGGTGATCTACAATGAGCAGTTCTTC.

The genes are TRBV5-6 and TRBJ2-7; TRBD2 matches 9 bases. Germline V gene lookup returns CDR1 SGHDT and CDR2 YYEEEE. The CDR3 has 16 amino acids. V was pared by 4 bases and J by 3 bases, with 11 bases of the junction left unmatched. CDR3 sequence (DNA): TGTGCCAGCAGCCAGACCGGGACTAGCTCAATCTACGAGCAGTACTTC. Amino acid sequence: CASSQTGTSSIYEQYF. The complete variable domain, with remaining parts taken from reference TRBV5-6 and TRBJ2-7, reads DAGVTQSPTHLIKTRGQQVTLRCSPKSGHDTVSWYQQALGQGPQFIFQYYEEEERQRGNFPDRFSGHQFPNYSSELNVNALLLGDSALYLCASSQTGTSSIYEQYFGPGTRLTVT.

The CDR3 protein is CASSSPAWGSTEAFF. CDR3 nucleotide sequence: TGTGCCAGCAGTTCCCCGGCTTGGGGTAGCACTGAAGCTTTCTTT. The chain uses TRBV6-5 and TRBJ1-1; no firm D call. Germline V gene data show CDR1 as MNHEY and CDR2 as SVGAGI. The CDR3 sequence is 15 residues long. Trimming pared 4 bases from V and 4 bases from J, leaving 16 bases between.

V is TRBV7-9 and J is TRBJ1-2, with D unclear. The ends were cut back, 3 bases at V and 7 bases at J, with 15 bases in the middle. The length of the CDR3 is 14 residues. Germline-derived CDR1 and CDR2 are SEHNR and FQNEAQ (reference sequence). This CDR3 is CASSFNPSRPGYTF. The CDR3 DNA sequence: TGTGCCAGCAGCTTTAACCCCAGTAGGCCTGGCTACACCTTC.

The chain carries TRBV2 and TRBJ2-7; 7 bases agree with TRBD1. This CDR3 is built from 15 residues. Germline CDR1 SNHLY, CDR2 FYNNEI. Trimming at V came to 5 bases and at J to 2 bases, leaving 9 bases not matched to a gene. The DNA of the CDR3 is TGTGCCAGCAGTCCATACCGACAGGGAACCTACGAGCAGTACTTC. Its translation: CASSPYRQGTYEQYF.

This clone was detected only a few times. The chain links TRBV18 to TRBJ2-3; 8 nucleotides line up with TRBD2. Per the germline V gene, CDR1 is KGHSH and CDR2 is LQKENI. This CDR3 has 15 amino acids. The junction had 4 bases not matched to a gene; V was cut back by 3 bases and J by 2 bases. DNA of the CDR3: TGTGCCAGCTCACCGCGGGGGGCAAACACAGATACGCAGTATTTT. Protein product: CASSPRGANTDTQYF.

This chain joins TRBV5-6 and TRBJ2-5; TRBD2 matches 9 bases. Germline CDR1 and CDR2: SGHDT and YYEEEE. CDR3 length equals 15 residues. After removal of 0 bases from V and 4 bases from J, the junction contained 4 bases not matched to a gene. CDR3 region: CASSLGLAGIETQYF. In DNA, the CDR3 is TGTGCCAGCAGCTTGGGCCTAGCGGGAATAGAGACCCAGTACTTC.

This chain uses TRBV18 with TRBJ2-7; the match to TRBD1 covers 7 bases. Germline V lookup: CDR1 KGHSH, CDR2 LQKENI. Losses at the gene ends were 3 bases for V and 3 bases for J; bases not matched to a gene: 5. The CDR3 runs 14 residues. The CDR3 sequence: CASSPDREFYEQYF. The DNA for the CDR3 is TGTGCCAGCTCACCCGACAGGGAATTCTACGAGCAGTACTTC.

J is TRBJ1-6 and V is TRBV9; D ambiguous. Germline V gene lookup returns CDR1 SGDLS and CDR2 YYNGEE. CDR3 length: 15 residues. V was shortened by 0 bases and J by 7 bases, with 11 bases between the two germline ends. In nucleotides, the CDR3 is TGTGCCAGCAGCGTAGCCCTGACGGGGAATTCACCCCTCCACTTT. Encoded protein: CASSVALTGNSPLHF.

The chain is built from TRBV27 and TRBJ1-2, with TRBD1 matching over 8 bases. With 4 bases clipped from V and 8 bases from J, the junction kept 6 bases outside the gene matches. CDR1 MNHEY and CDR2 SMNVEV come from the germline V gene (reference sequence). The CDR3 contains 13 residues. This CDR3 reads CASSYTGGGGYTF. The DNA of the CDR3 is TGTGCCAGCAGTTATACAGGGGGTGGAGGCTACACCTTC.

This clone came up a few times. The chain couples TRBV20-1 to TRBJ2-5; perhaps TRBD1 as D (5 bases). Trimming shortened V by 7 bases and J by 4 bases, and 10 bases separated the two germline ends. Germline V gene lookup returns CDR1 DFQATT and CDR2 SNEGSKA (reference sequence). CDR3 length: 11 amino acids. CDR3 nucleotide sequence: TGCAGTGGCGGAAGGGGAGAGACCCAGTACTTC. Its translation is CSGGRGETQYF.

The V gene is TRBV5-6, the J gene TRBJ2-4; no reliable D call. Germline V lookup: CDR1 SGHDT, CDR2 YYEEEE. There are 16 residues in the CDR3. Trimming left V 0 bases short and J 5 bases short, with 15 bases between. The CDR3 region has the DNA TGTGCCAGCAGCTTGGATGTGGGAAGAAGAGAAAACATTCAGTACTTC. Amino acid sequence: CASSLDVGRRENIQYF.

This sequence joins TRBV20-1 and TRBJ1-2; D is ambiguous. Germline-derived CDR1 and CDR2 are DFQATT and SNEGSKA (reference sequence). Trimming took off 4 bases at V and 7 bases at J, with 10 bases between the two ends. CDR3 length equals 11 residues. CDR3 sequence (DNA): TGCAGTGCTATAGTGGCACTTGGCTACACCTTC. It translates to CSAIVALGYTF.